The clone carrying this T cell receptor beta chain was found a few times. What it recognizes is unknown. The iRepertoire nested amplicon-rescue multiplex PCR amplified TCR alpha and beta CDR3s from RNA. TCRdb redid the calling of the multiplex PCR reads with MiXCR, one entry per CDR3 protein. The sample includes around 350,000 distinct CDR3 sequences, about two fifths of them seen just once. The CDR3 length is 16 residues. Per germline, CDR1 MDHEN and CDR2 SYDVKM. With 5 bases removed from V and 2 bases from J, the gap between germline ends came to 17 bases. This sample was included in a study of glioma-infiltrating T cells. General study points: Only very few CDR3 sequences appeared in both tissue and blood.

J is TRBJ2-3 and V is TRBV28; unclear D gene. The TCR comes from a human donor with low-grade glioma or glioblastoma, undergoing nonglioma brain surgery, or in good health (not recorded which). Sequencing was carried out using glioma tissue, nonneoplastic brain tissue, or PBMCs (not recorded which). The CDR3 coding sequence is TGTGCCAGCAGTCAGCCTGGACGATCTTACACAGATACGCAGTATTTT. This encodes CASSQPGRSYTDTQYF. The variable domain in full, completed from reference TRBV28 and TRBJ2-3, reads DVKVTQSSRYLVKRTGEKVFLECVQDMDHENMFWYRQDPGLGLRLIYFSYDVKMKEKGDIPEGYSVSREKKERFSLILESASTNQTSMYLCASSQPGRSYTDTQYFGPGTRLTVL.